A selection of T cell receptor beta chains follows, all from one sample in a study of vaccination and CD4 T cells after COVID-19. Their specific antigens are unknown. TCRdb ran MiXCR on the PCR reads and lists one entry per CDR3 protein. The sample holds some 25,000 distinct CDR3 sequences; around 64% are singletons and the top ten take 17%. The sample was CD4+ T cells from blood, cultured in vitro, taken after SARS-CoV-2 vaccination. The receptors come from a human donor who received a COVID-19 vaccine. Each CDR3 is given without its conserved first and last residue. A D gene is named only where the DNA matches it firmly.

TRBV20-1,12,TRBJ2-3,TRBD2,SAWVAGDTDTQY
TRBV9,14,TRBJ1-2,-,ASSVEGGGVTYGYT
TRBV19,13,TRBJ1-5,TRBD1,ASSARDRGGQPQH
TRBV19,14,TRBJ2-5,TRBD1,ASSKGGWGQQETQY
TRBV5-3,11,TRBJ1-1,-,ASSLERDKGAF
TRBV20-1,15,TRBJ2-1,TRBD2,SARDRLTSGGVDEQF
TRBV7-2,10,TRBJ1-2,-,ASSTPPNGYT
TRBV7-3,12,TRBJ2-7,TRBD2,ASSLLAGGYEQY
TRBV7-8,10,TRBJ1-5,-,ASSWEGQPQH
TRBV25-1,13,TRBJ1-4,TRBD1,ASSKTGDSFEKLF
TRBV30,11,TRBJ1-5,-,AWSWDSNQPQH
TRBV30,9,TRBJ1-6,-,AWSGVSPLH
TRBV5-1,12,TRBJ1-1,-,ASSPTGLNTEAF
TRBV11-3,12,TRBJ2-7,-,ASSLGGTNYEQY
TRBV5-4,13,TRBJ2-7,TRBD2,ASTEGLAGAGEQY
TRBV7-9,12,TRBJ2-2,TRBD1,ASSLQGAAGELF
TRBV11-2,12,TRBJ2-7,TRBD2,ASSLTSGSYEQY
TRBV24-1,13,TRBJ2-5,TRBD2,ATSDSLGLAETQY
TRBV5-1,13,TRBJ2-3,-,ASRAYGDVTDTQY
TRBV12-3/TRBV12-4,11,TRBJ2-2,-,ASRPTSTGELF
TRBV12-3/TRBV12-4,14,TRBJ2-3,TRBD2,ASSLGLAAITDTQY
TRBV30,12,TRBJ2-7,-,AWSGGFTSYEQY
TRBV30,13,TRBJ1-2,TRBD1,AWRAPGQGEHGYT